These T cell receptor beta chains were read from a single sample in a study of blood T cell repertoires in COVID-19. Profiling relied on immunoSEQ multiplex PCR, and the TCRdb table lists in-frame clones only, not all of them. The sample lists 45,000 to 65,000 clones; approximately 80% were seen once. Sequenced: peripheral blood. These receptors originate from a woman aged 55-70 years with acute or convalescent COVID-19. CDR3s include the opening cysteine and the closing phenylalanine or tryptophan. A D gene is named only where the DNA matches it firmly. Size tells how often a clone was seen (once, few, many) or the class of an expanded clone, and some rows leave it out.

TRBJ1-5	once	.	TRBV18	CASSPATNSNQPQHF	TGTGCCAGCTCACCGGCCACAAATAGCAATCAGCCCCAGCATTTT
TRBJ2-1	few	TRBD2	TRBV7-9	CASNLPAAGGYNEQFF	TGTGCCAGCAACCTTCCAGCAGCGGGGGGCTACAATGAGCAGTTCTTC
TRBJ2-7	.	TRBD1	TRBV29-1	CSAFSGQGHEQYF	TGCAGCGCGTTCTCGGGACAGGGCCACGAGCAGTACTTC
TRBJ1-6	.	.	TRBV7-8	CASSPGTYNSPLHF	TGTGCCAGCAGCCCCGGGACTTATAATTCACCCCTCCACTTT
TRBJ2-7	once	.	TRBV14	CASSQDSQMVYEQYF	TGTGCCAGCAGCCAAGATTCACAGATGGTGTACGAGCAGTACTTC
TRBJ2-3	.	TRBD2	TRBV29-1	CSVEGEAGGNTDTQYF	TGCAGCGTTGAGGGGGAAGCGGGAGGGAACACAGATACGCAGTATTTT
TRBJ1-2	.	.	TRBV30	CAWTSGLSNYGYTF	TGTGCCTGGACCAGCGGACTGTCGAACTATGGCTACACCTTC
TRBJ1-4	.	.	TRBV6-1	CASSEGRGRHEKLFF	TGTGCCAGCAGTGAAGGTAGAGGAAGGCATGAAAAACTGTTTTTT
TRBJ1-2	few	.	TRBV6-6	CASSADSWAYGYTF	TGTGCCAGCAGTGCGGACAGCTGGGCCTATGGCTACACCTTC
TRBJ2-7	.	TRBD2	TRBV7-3	CASSRTSGAPGSYEQYF	TGTGCCAGCAGCCGGACTAGCGGGGCCCCTGGCTCCTACGAGCAGTACTTC
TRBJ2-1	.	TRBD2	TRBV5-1	CASSSVTGTSGSGAYNEQFF	TGCGCCAGCAGCTCTGTCACCGGGACTAGCGGGAGTGGGGCCTACAATGAGCAGTTCTTC
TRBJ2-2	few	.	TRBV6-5	CASSMEAVNTGELFF	TGTGCCAGCAGTATGGAGGCAGTGAACACCGGGGAGCTGTTTTTT
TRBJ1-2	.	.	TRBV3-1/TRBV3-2	CASSLRHYGYTF	TGTGCCAGCAGCCTCAGGCACTATGGCTACACCTTC
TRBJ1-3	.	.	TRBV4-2	CASSQDRTVSGNTIYF	TGTGCCAGCAGCCAGGATAGGACAGTCTCTGGAAACACCATATATTTT
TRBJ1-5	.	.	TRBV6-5	CVGGGGNQPQHF	TGTGTGGGAGGGGGGGGCAATCAGCCCCAGCATTTT
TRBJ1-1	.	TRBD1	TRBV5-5	CASSLEDRRNTEAFF	TGTGCCAGCAGCTTGGAGGACAGGCGGAACACTGAAGCTTTCTTT
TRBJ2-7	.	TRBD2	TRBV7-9	CASSLLAGGAVQYF	TGTGCCAGCAGCCTACTAGCGGGGGGTGCTGTGCAGTACTTC
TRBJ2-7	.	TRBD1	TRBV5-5	CASSLQIQTGVEQYF	TGTGCCAGCAGCTTGCAAATCCAAACAGGGGTCGAGCAGTACTTC
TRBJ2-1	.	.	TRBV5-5	CASSLSGPSYNEQFF	TGTGCCAGCAGCTTAAGCGGGCCGTCCTACAATGAGCAGTTCTTC
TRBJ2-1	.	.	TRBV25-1	CASSKRGQSYNEQFF	TGTGCCAGCAGTAAACGAGGACAGTCCTACAATGAGCAGTTCTTC
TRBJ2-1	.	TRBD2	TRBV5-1	CASSIGTSGLNEQFF	TGCGCCAGCAGCATCGGGACTAGCGGGTTGAATGAGCAGTTCTTC
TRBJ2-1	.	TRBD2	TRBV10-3	CAISPGTSFEQFF	TGTGCCATCAGCCCCGGGACTAGTTTTGAGCAGTTCTTC
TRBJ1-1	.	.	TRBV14	CASSPGGTRAEAFF	TGTGCCAGCAGCCCGGGGGGGACTCGCGCTGAAGCTTTCTTT
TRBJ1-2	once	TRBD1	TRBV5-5	CASSLEGQGSHGYTF	TGTGCCAGCAGCTTGGAGGGACAGGGATCACATGGCTACACCTTC
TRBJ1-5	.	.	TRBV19	CASSSPGHRSQPQHF	TGTGCCAGTTCCTCCCCGGGTCACCGCAGTCAGCCCCAGCATTTT